This TCR beta chain was identified in a study of response to subunit inactivated influenza vaccine. Study observations and caveats: Authors suggested each seasonal flu vaccination may recruit only limited numbers of new T cells.

For this clonotype: Its target is not known.

Deletions cut 2 bases from V and 3 bases from J, with 16 bases between. The CDR3 is 16 amino acids. CDR1 PRHDT and CDR2 FYEKMQ come from the germline V gene (reference sequence). TCRdb called the RT-PCR reads again in MiXCR, with one record for every CDR3 protein. Of some 850,000 distinct CDR3 sequences listed, roughly 20% are singletons. The chain couples TRBV13 to TRBJ2-5; TRBD1 might be the D (6 bases). Sequenced material: PBMCs from blood, taken more than 4 days after vaccination. The sequence came from a man in his fifties or sixties who received an inactivated influenza vaccine. CDR3 DNA sequence: TGTGCCAGCAGCTTACTAGGGGGAGATGAGGAAGAGACCCAGTACTTC. Translated: CASSLLGGDEEETQYF.